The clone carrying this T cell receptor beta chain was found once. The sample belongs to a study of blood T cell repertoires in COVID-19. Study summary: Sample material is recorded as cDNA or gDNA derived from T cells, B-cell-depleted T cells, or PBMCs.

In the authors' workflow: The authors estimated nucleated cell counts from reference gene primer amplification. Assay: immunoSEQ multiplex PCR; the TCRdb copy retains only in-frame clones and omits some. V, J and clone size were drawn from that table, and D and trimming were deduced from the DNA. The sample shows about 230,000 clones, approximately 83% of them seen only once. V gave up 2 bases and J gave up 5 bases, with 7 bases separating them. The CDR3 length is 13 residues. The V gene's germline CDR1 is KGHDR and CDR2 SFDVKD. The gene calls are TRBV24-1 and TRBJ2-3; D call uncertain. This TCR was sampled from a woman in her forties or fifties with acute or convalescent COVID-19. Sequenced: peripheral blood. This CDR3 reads CATSDSTVDTQYF. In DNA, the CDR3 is TGTGCCACCAGTGATTCGACTGTAGATACGCAGTATTTT.